A single sample gave rise to the 15 T cell receptor beta chains below, sequenced in a study of cytomegalovirus exposure and HLA in healthy donors. The PCR used 60 Vbeta and 13 Jbeta primers. Profiled with immunoSEQ multiplex PCR; TCRdb holds only in-frame clones, not every one. The sample shows some 120,000 clones, about 76% of them seen only once. Specimen: PBMCs. Source of these receptors: a woman in her fifties or sixties in good health and CMV-seropositive.

The chain uses TRBV12-2 and TRBJ2-1; TRBD1 is the table's D call, not checked against the DNA. TRBV12-2 is a pseudogene. The CDR3 length is 14 residues. The CDR3 spells CASRSGTYWGEQFF. As DNA, the CDR3 is TGTGCAAGTCGCTCCGGGACATACTGGGGTGAGCAGTTCTTC.

CDR3 in amino acids: CASSQEEGTGELFF. DNA for the CDR3: TGCGCCAGCAGCCAAGAGGAGGGGACGGGGGAGCTGTTTTTT. The chain links TRBV4-1 to TRBJ2-2; D may be TRBD2 (6 bases). With 0 bases removed from V and 8 bases from J, the gap between germline ends came to 10 bases. Germline CDR1 MGHRA, CDR2 YSYEKL. The CDR3 has 14 residues.

The chain combines TRBV7-3 with TRBJ1-1; D is ambiguous. Between the trimmed V and J ends, which lost 0 bases and 4 bases, there was a span of 6 bases. The CDR3 totals 13 residues. Germline V CDR1 and CDR2: SGHTA, FQGTGA. The CDR3 reads CASSLTLSTEAFF. As DNA, the CDR3 is TGTGCCAGCAGCTTAACTCTCAGCACTGAAGCTTTCTTT.

This chain joins TRBV15 and TRBJ1-5; TRBD1 matches at 7 bases. This CDR3 is built from 14 residues. Trimming took 1 base from V and 7 from J; bases not matched to a gene: 4. Germline CDR1 LNHNV, CDR2 YYDKDF (reference sequence). In nucleotides, the CDR3 is TGTGCCACCAGCAGAGCAGGGGGACAACAGCCCCAGCATTTT. Amino acid sequence: CATSRAGGQQPQHF.

V is TRBV10-3 and J is TRBJ2-3; 8 bases align to TRBD2. CDR3 length equals 14 residues. V lost 8 bases to trimming and J lost 2 bases; unmatched junction nucleotides: 6. Looked up from germline, CDR1 is ENHRY and CDR2 is SYGVKD. CDR3 DNA sequence: TGTGCCATCCGGCGGGAGGAATACACAGATACGCAGTATTTT. It encodes CAIRREEYTDTQYF.

This clone came up a few times. The gene calls are TRBV18 and TRBJ2-7, with 9 bases identical to TRBD1. The germline gives CDR1 KGHSH, CDR2 LQKENI. The length of the CDR3 is 13 residues. J gave up 7 bases and V 3 bases, and 4 bases lay outside the gene matches. For the CDR3, the DNA is TGTGCCAGCTCACCTGTCGGACAGGGGGAGCAGTACTTC. This sequence encodes CASSPVGQGEQYF.

This chain joins TRBV7-2 and TRBJ2-5, with TRBD2 as a possible D gene (6 bases). The last part of the DNA fits TRBJ2-7 better; the J call may be wrong. CDR1 and CDR2 from the germline V gene are SGHTA and FQGNSA. This CDR3 spans 16 amino acids. CDR3 residues: CASSPHNPRLAYEQYF. The CDR3 DNA is TGTGCCAGCAGCCCTCACAACCCAAGACTAGCCTACGAGCAGTACTTC.

This rearrangement joins TRBV7-9 to TRBJ2-4, with 16 bases aligning to TRBD2. CDR3 length equals 18 residues. V shed 1 base and J 7 bases; nucleotides not matched to a gene: 7. Germline CDR1 is SEHNR and CDR2 is FQNEAQ (reference sequence). DNA of the CDR3: TGTGCCAGCAGCTTAGAGCCGGGACTAGCGGGAGGGCTGAACATTCAGTACTTC. Its translation is CASSLEPGLAGGLNIQYF. Full variable domain (outside the CDR3, taken from reference TRBV7-9 and TRBJ2-4): DTGVSQNPRHKITKRGQNVTFRCDPISEHNRLYWYRQTLGQGPEFLTYFQNEAQLEKSRLLSDRFSAERPKGSFSTLEIQRTEQGDSAMYLCASSLEPGLAGGLNIQYFGAGTRLSVL.

The chain is built from TRBV7-6 and TRBJ2-7; no clear D. Germline loops: CDR1 SGHVS, CDR2 FNYEAQ. The ends were cut back, 0 bases at V and 7 bases at J, with 10 bases in the middle. This CDR3 comprises 13 residues. DNA of the CDR3: TGTGCCAGCAGCTTAGCGTTTACCACAGAGCAGTACTTC. Its protein is CASSLAFTTEQYF.

This chain links TRBV28 with TRBJ2-2, with a tentative D call TRBD1 (6 bases). V lost 5 bases and J 6 bases, leaving 19 bases between the germline ends. CDR3 length: 16 residues. Germline CDR1 is MDHEN and CDR2 is SYDVKM. In DNA form, the CDR3 reads TGTGCCAGCAGTCCCCACCCGACAGGAGCCCCCGGGGAGCTGTTTTTT. Its translation: CASSPHPTGAPGELFF.

There are a few counts of this clone. The chain links TRBV5-4 to TRBJ1-4; TRBD1 aligns across 9 bases. The germline V gene encodes CDR1 SGHNT and CDR2 YYREEE (reference sequence). With 4 bases clipped from V and 5 bases from J, the junction kept 6 bases outside the gene matches. The CDR3 spans 15 residues. The DNA of the CDR3 is TGTGCCAGCAGCGAGAACAGGGGGCTAAATGAAAAACTGTTTTTT. This translates into CASSENRGLNEKLFF.

The rearrangement joins TRBV7-2 to TRBJ2-1, with a tentative D call TRBD2 (6 bases). The CDR3 loop spans 16 amino acids. Germline V gene data show CDR1 as SGHTA and CDR2 as FQGNSA. Trimming removed 5 bases at V and 1 base at J, with 15 bases between. The CDR3 DNA follows: TGTGCCAGCAGCCCGCCCCTAGCGCCTTCCTACAATGAGCAGTTCTTC. Translating it yields CASSPPLAPSYNEQFF.

The CDR3 loop is CASSAGYGYTF. CDR3 coding DNA: TGTGCCAGCAGTGCAGGCTATGGCTACACCTTC. This chain joins TRBV25-1 and TRBJ1-2; D not resolved. V lost 4 bases and J 4 bases, leaving 4 bases between the germline ends. The CDR3 sequence is 11 residues long. CDR1 is MGHDK, CDR2 SYGVNS, per germline.

This rearrangement joins TRBV9 to TRBJ2-1, with 11 bases fitting TRBD1. This CDR3 has 15 residues. CDR1 SGDLS and CDR2 YYNGEE come from the germline V gene. V lost 3 bases and J lost 6; bases outside the gene matches: 5. The CDR3 DNA reads TGTGCCAGCAGCGCCGGACAGGGGGCAGGCAATGAGCAGTTCTTC. Translating it yields CASSAGQGAGNEQFF. The complete variable domain, with remaining parts taken from reference TRBV9 and TRBJ2-1, reads DSGVTQTPKHLITATGQRVTLRCSPRSGDLSVYWYQQSLDQGLQFLIQYYNGEERAKGNILERFSAQQFPDLHSELNLSSLELGDSALYFCASSAGQGAGNEQFFGPGTRLTVL.

In this sample, this clone turned up once. The chain combines TRBV27 with TRBJ1-2; no clear D. Germline V CDR1 and CDR2: MNHEY, SMNVEV (reference sequence). Trimming took 7 bases from V and 2 from J, leaving 14 bases between them. This CDR3 is built from 14 residues. Here the CDR3 reads CASTIKRGNYGYTF. The DNA for the CDR3 is TGTGCCAGCACCATAAAGCGGGGAAACTATGGCTACACCTTC.